The rows below give T cell receptor beta chains drawn from one sample of a study of response to subunit inactivated influenza vaccine. TCRdb reanalysed the RT-PCR reads using MiXCR and keeps one entry per CDR3 protein. The data contain hundreds of thousands of distinct CDR3 sequences, about 10% of them singletons. This sample also appeared in a second study, on T cells expressing NK-cell markers.

The sample consisted of PBMCs from blood, taken on the day of vaccination. The origin of the receptors is a man aged 50-60 years who received an inactivated influenza vaccine. Both conserved end residues are part of each CDR3. A D gene is named only where the DNA matches it firmly. Rows may omit the clone size; those that give it use once, few, many or a size class.

J gene: TRBJ1-5
clone size: .
V gene: TRBV15
D gene: .
CDR3 protein: CATSHDGNQPQHF
CDR3 DNA: TGTGCCACCAGCCACGACGGCAATCAGCCCCAGCATTTT

J gene: TRBJ2-3
clone size: many
V gene: TRBV6-5
D gene: .
CDR3 protein: CASSSGYTDTQYF
CDR3 DNA: TGTGCCAGCAGTTCGGGGTACACAGATACGCAGTATTTT

J gene: TRBJ1-5
clone size: .
V gene: TRBV15
D gene: .
CDR3 protein: CATSPWGEPQHF
CDR3 DNA: TGTGCCACTAGTCCATGGGGTGAGCCCCAGCATTTT

J gene: TRBJ2-5
clone size: .
V gene: TRBV6-1
D gene: TRBD2
CDR3 protein: CASRRTSGRPGTQYF
CDR3 DNA: TGTGCCAGCAGGCGGACTAGCGGGAGGCCGGGGACCCAGTACTTC

J gene: TRBJ2-7
clone size: few
V gene: TRBV20-1
D gene: .
CDR3 protein: CSARGWDYEQYF
CDR3 DNA: TGCAGTGCTAGAGGGTGGGACTACGAGCAGTACTTC

J gene: TRBJ2-1
clone size: few
V gene: TRBV29-1
D gene: .
CDR3 protein: CSVILSSYNEQFF
CDR3 DNA: TGCAGCGTTATCCTGAGCTCCTACAATGAGCAGTTCTTC

J gene: TRBJ2-3
clone size: few
V gene: TRBV7-2
D gene: TRBD2
CDR3 protein: CASSLSSGLALF
CDR3 DNA: TGTGCCAGCAGCTTATCAAGCGGACTAGCGTTATTT

J gene: TRBJ1-2
clone size: .
V gene: TRBV12-3/TRBV12-4
D gene: TRBD1
CDR3 protein: CASSALGQGASYTF
CDR3 DNA: TGTGCCAGCAGCGCCTTGGGACAGGGGGCGAGCTACACCTTC

J gene: TRBJ1-1
clone size: many
V gene: TRBV2
D gene: .
CDR3 protein: CASSGYRMNTEAFF
CDR3 DNA: TGTGCCAGCAGTGGATACCGCATGAACACTGAAGCTTTCTTT

J gene: TRBJ2-7
clone size: few
V gene: TRBV12-3/TRBV12-4
D gene: TRBD1
CDR3 protein: CASSSTGALRQYF
CDR3 DNA: TGTGCCAGCAGCTCGACAGGGGCACTGAGGCAGTACTTC

J gene: TRBJ2-1
clone size: .
V gene: TRBV7-2
D gene: .
CDR3 protein: CASSLGKYNEQFF
CDR3 DNA: TGTGCCAGCAGCTTAGGGAAATACAATGAGCAGTTCTTC

J gene: TRBJ2-6
clone size: once
V gene: TRBV4-3
D gene: .
CDR3 protein: CASSREISGANVLTF
CDR3 DNA: TGCGCCAGCAGCCGAGAAATTTCTGGGGCCAACGTCCTGACTTTC

J gene: TRBJ1-1
clone size: few
V gene: TRBV27
D gene: .
CDR3 protein: CASSSLMRRGLYMNTEAFF
CDR3 DNA: TGTGCCAGCAGTTCCCTTATGAGAAGGGGCCTATACATGAACACTGAAGCTTTCTTT

J gene: TRBJ2-4
clone size: many
V gene: TRBV12-3/TRBV12-4
D gene: .
CDR3 protein: CASSYDRTWGIQYF
CDR3 DNA: TGTGCCAGCAGTTACGACAGGACCTGGGGCATTCAGTACTTC

J gene: TRBJ2-7
clone size: few
V gene: TRBV20-1
D gene: .
CDR3 protein: CSAPRGGGDEQYF
CDR3 DNA: TGCAGTGCTCCCCGGGGAGGGGGCGACGAGCAGTACTTC

J gene: TRBJ1-5
clone size: few
V gene: TRBV28
D gene: .
CDR3 protein: CASSLFGGSNQPQHF
CDR3 DNA: TGTGCCAGCAGTTTATTCGGTGGGAGCAATCAGCCCCAGCATTTT

J gene: TRBJ2-2
clone size: few
V gene: TRBV29-1
D gene: .
CDR3 protein: CSGAEDGELFF
CDR3 DNA: TGCAGCGGCGCTGAGGACGGGGAGCTGTTTTTT

J gene: TRBJ2-3
clone size: few
V gene: TRBV7-2
D gene: TRBD2
CDR3 protein: CASSRAGGPDTQYF
CDR3 DNA: TGTGCCAGCAGCAGAGCGGGGGGCCCAGATACGCAGTATTTT

J gene: TRBJ1-6
clone size: few
V gene: TRBV2
D gene: TRBD1
CDR3 protein: CASSDGTVGGPLHF
CDR3 DNA: TGTGCCAGCAGCGACGGGACAGTGGGAGGACCCCTCCACTTT

J gene: TRBJ2-7
clone size: .
V gene: TRBV4-2
D gene: TRBD2
CDR3 protein: CASSDSGDTYEQYF
CDR3 DNA: TGTGCCAGCAGCGATAGCGGGGATACCTACGAGCAGTACTTC

J gene: TRBJ2-7
clone size: .
V gene: TRBV15
D gene: .
CDR3 protein: CATSRDLDYEQYF
CDR3 DNA: TGTGCCACCAGCAGAGATCTCGACTACGAGCAGTACTTC

J gene: TRBJ2-5
clone size: few
V gene: TRBV24-1
D gene: TRBD1
CDR3 protein: CATSDSPGQGLETQYF
CDR3 DNA: TGTGCCACCAGTGATTCACCGGGACAGGGGTTGGAGACCCAGTACTTC

J gene: TRBJ2-5
clone size: many
V gene: TRBV2
D gene: .
CDR3 protein: CASSGRQVIWETQYF
CDR3 DNA: TGTGCCAGCAGTGGGAGACAGGTTATCTGGGAGACCCAGTACTTC

J gene: TRBJ2-7
clone size: many
V gene: TRBV11-2
D gene: .
CDR3 protein: CASSLGGFSSYEQYF
CDR3 DNA: TGTGCCAGCAGCTTAGGCGGATTTAGCTCCTACGAGCAGTACTTC

J gene: TRBJ1-1
clone size: .
V gene: TRBV5-1
D gene: .
CDR3 protein: CASSPWGDKNTEAFF
CDR3 DNA: TGCGCCAGCAGCCCCTGGGGGGATAAGAACACTGAAGCTTTCTTT

J gene: TRBJ2-1
clone size: .
V gene: TRBV15
D gene: .
CDR3 protein: CATSRDFSPHNEQFF
CDR3 DNA: TGTGCCACCAGCAGAGATTTTAGCCCCCACAATGAGCAGTTCTTC

J gene: TRBJ2-1
clone size: .
V gene: TRBV25-1
D gene: TRBD2
CDR3 protein: CASSDPGLAANEQFF
CDR3 DNA: TGTGCCAGCAGTGACCCGGGACTAGCGGCCAATGAGCAGTTCTTC

J gene: TRBJ2-1
clone size: few
V gene: TRBV11-2
D gene: TRBD2
CDR3 protein: CASSLDMSGSGEQFF
CDR3 DNA: TGTGCCAGCAGCTTAGACATGAGCGGGAGCGGTGAGCAGTTCTTC

J gene: TRBJ1-2
clone size: few
V gene: TRBV7-9
D gene: TRBD1
CDR3 protein: CASSPGQVVYGYTF
CDR3 DNA: TGTGCCAGCAGTCCCGGACAGGTCGTCTATGGCTACACCTTC

J gene: TRBJ1-6
clone size: few
V gene: TRBV12-3/TRBV12-4
D gene: .
CDR3 protein: CASTDTYNSPLHF
CDR3 DNA: TGTGCCAGCACGGACACGTATAATTCACCCCTCCACTTT

J gene: TRBJ2-7
clone size: many
V gene: TRBV28
D gene: TRBD1
CDR3 protein: CASGSFWDRDSNPYEQYF
CDR3 DNA: TGTGCCAGCGGAAGTTTTTGGGACCGGGACAGCAACCCCTACGAGCAGTACTTC

J gene: TRBJ2-7
clone size: .
V gene: TRBV5-1
D gene: .
CDR3 protein: CASSRTLDSNEQYF
CDR3 DNA: TGCGCCAGCAGCCGGACACTAGACTCCAACGAGCAGTACTTC

J gene: TRBJ2-7
clone size: few
V gene: TRBV6-2/TRBV6-3
D gene: .
CDR3 protein: CASRPTGLSSYEQYF
CDR3 DNA: TGTGCCAGCAGACCTACAGGGCTTAGCTCCTACGAGCAGTACTTC

J gene: TRBJ2-5
clone size: .
V gene: TRBV2
D gene: .
CDR3 protein: CASSEYGPGAPRETQYF
CDR3 DNA: TGTGCCAGCAGTGAATATGGGCCGGGGGCCCCGCGGGAGACCCAGTACTTC

J gene: TRBJ2-7
clone size: .
V gene: TRBV13
D gene: TRBD2
CDR3 protein: CASSLGLASGRYEQYF
CDR3 DNA: TGTGCCAGCAGCTTAGGCCTGGCTAGCGGGAGGTACGAGCAGTACTTC

J gene: TRBJ2-1
clone size: few
V gene: TRBV7-2
D gene: .
CDR3 protein: CASSEAAYNEQFF
CDR3 DNA: TGTGCCAGCAGCGAAGCAGCCTACAATGAGCAGTTCTTC

J gene: TRBJ2-6
clone size: many
V gene: TRBV4-2
D gene: TRBD1
CDR3 protein: CASSQGGQVSGANVLTF
CDR3 DNA: TGTGCCAGCAGCCAAGGCGGACAGGTCTCTGGGGCCAACGTCCTGACTTTC

J gene: TRBJ2-5
clone size: few
V gene: TRBV6-1
D gene: .
CDR3 protein: CASNPSPMETQYF
CDR3 DNA: TGTGCCAGCAATCCTTCGCCCATGGAGACCCAGTACTTC

J gene: TRBJ1-3
clone size: .
V gene: TRBV6-5
D gene: TRBD1
CDR3 protein: CASSYSGQFSSGNTIYF
CDR3 DNA: TGTGCCAGCAGTTACTCGGGACAGTTTAGCTCTGGAAACACCATATATTTT

J gene: TRBJ1-2
clone size: few
V gene: TRBV9
D gene: .
CDR3 protein: CASSPLYGANYGYTF
CDR3 DNA: TGTGCCAGCAGCCCCCTGTACGGAGCTAACTATGGCTACACCTTC

J gene: TRBJ2-7
clone size: .
V gene: TRBV12-3/TRBV12-4
D gene: .
CDR3 protein: CASSLGADIYEQYF
CDR3 DNA: TGTGCCAGCAGTTTGGGGGCAGATATCTACGAGCAGTACTTC

J gene: TRBJ1-4
clone size: .
V gene: TRBV18
D gene: .
CDR3 protein: CASSPQNNEKLFF
CDR3 DNA: TGTGCCAGCTCACCACAGAATAATGAAAAACTGTTTTTT

J gene: TRBJ2-7
clone size: few
V gene: TRBV4-1
D gene: .
CDR3 protein: CASSQPLRGGRYEQYF
CDR3 DNA: TGCGCCAGCAGCCAACCATTAAGGGGGGGCCGGTACGAGCAGTACTTC

J gene: TRBJ2-3
clone size: .
V gene: TRBV28
D gene: TRBD1
CDR3 protein: CASSYTPGQGHTDTQYF
CDR3 DNA: TGTGCCAGCAGTTACACTCCGGGACAGGGCCACACAGATACGCAGTATTTT

J gene: TRBJ2-2
clone size: .
V gene: TRBV12-3/TRBV12-4
D gene: .
CDR3 protein: CASSFASELTTGELFF
CDR3 DNA: TGTGCCAGCAGTTTTGCCAGCGAGCTTACCACCGGGGAGCTGTTTTTT

J gene: TRBJ2-7
clone size: few
V gene: TRBV29-1
D gene: TRBD1
CDR3 protein: CSVPGQGYYEQYF
CDR3 DNA: TGCAGCGTTCCGGGACAGGGGTATTACGAGCAGTACTTC

J gene: TRBJ2-7
clone size: few
V gene: TRBV10-3
D gene: .
CDR3 protein: CAISEVEGIYEQYF
CDR3 DNA: TGTGCCATCAGTGAGGTGGAAGGGATCTACGAGCAGTACTTC

J gene: TRBJ2-1
clone size: few
V gene: TRBV29-1
D gene: .
CDR3 protein: CSAVIGQRYNEQFF
CDR3 DNA: TGCAGCGCCGTAATAGGGCAGCGGTACAATGAGCAGTTCTTC

J gene: TRBJ2-5
clone size: few
V gene: TRBV7-9
D gene: .
CDR3 protein: CASSLALAEGETQYF
CDR3 DNA: TGTGCCAGCAGCTTAGCACTAGCAGAGGGGGAGACCCAGTACTTC

J gene: TRBJ2-7
clone size: many
V gene: TRBV12-3/TRBV12-4
D gene: TRBD2
CDR3 protein: CASRPSGGGEQYF
CDR3 DNA: TGTGCCAGCAGACCAAGCGGGGGAGGCGAGCAGTACTTC

J gene: TRBJ2-7
clone size: few
V gene: TRBV11-2
D gene: .
CDR3 protein: CASSVSGRIGEQYF
CDR3 DNA: TGTGCCAGCAGCGTTTCGGGACGGATCGGCGAGCAGTACTTC

J gene: TRBJ2-3
clone size: .
V gene: TRBV20-1
D gene: .
CDR3 protein: CSASSGGTDTQYF
CDR3 DNA: TGCAGTGCTAGCTCAGGGGGGACAGATACGCAGTATTTT

J gene: TRBJ2-1
clone size: .
V gene: TRBV14
D gene: .
CDR3 protein: CASSQMVYNEQFF
CDR3 DNA: TGTGCCAGCAGCCAGATGGTGTACAATGAGCAGTTCTTC

J gene: TRBJ2-7
clone size: .
V gene: TRBV7-6
D gene: TRBD2
CDR3 protein: CASSLSLAGGSAYEQYF
CDR3 DNA: TGTGCCAGCAGCTTAAGCCTGGCGGGAGGGTCCGCCTACGAGCAGTACTTC

J gene: TRBJ2-1
clone size: few
V gene: TRBV5-5
D gene: .
CDR3 protein: CASSLWGSYNEQFF
CDR3 DNA: TGTGCCAGCAGCTTGTGGGGGTCCTACAATGAGCAGTTCTTC

J gene: TRBJ2-6
clone size: few
V gene: TRBV7-2
D gene: .
CDR3 protein: CASSLSYRNVLTF
CDR3 DNA: TGTGCCAGCAGCTTATCCTACCGCAACGTCCTGACTTTC

J gene: TRBJ2-7
clone size: .
V gene: TRBV12-3/TRBV12-4
D gene: .
CDR3 protein: CASSLDRPRSEQYF
CDR3 DNA: TGTGCCAGCAGTTTAGACAGGCCAAGGTCCGAGCAGTACTTC